These 22 T cell receptor beta chains were sequenced from one sample in a study of blood T cell repertoires in COVID-19. Clones were sequenced by immunoSEQ multiplex PCR, and TCRdb holds only the in-frame ones, with some missing. In the table there are about 100,000 clones, about nine tenths of which are singletons. Source material: peripheral blood. Receptor source: a man aged 45-65 years with active COVID-19.

The V call is TRBV7-2, the J call TRBJ2-1; TRBD2 matches 8 bases. V dropped 1 base and J dropped 5; count of bases not matched to a gene: 7. The length of the CDR3 is 16 residues. Germline CDR1 and CDR2: SGHTA and FQGNSA. CDR3 sequence: CASSLVGAGDDNEQFF. The CDR3 nucleotides are TGTGCCAGCAGCTTAGTTGGAGCGGGGGACGACAATGAGCAGTTCTTC.

V usage is TRBV5-4 and J usage is TRBJ1-1; tentatively, D is TRBD1 (6 bases). V was pared by 5 bases and J by 1 base, with 15 bases between. This CDR3 comprises 15 residues. Germline V gives CDR1 SGHNT, CDR2 YYREEE (reference sequence). The CDR3 DNA reads TGTGCCAGCAGTGAAACAAGGGGACAGAACACTGAAGCTTTCTTT. Protein sequence: CASSETRGQNTEAFF. The full variable domain, rest sourced from reference TRBV5-4 and TRBJ1-1, is ETGVTQSPTHLIKTRGQQVTLRCSSQSGHNTVSWYQQALGQGPQFIFQYYREEENGRGNFPPRFSGLQFPNYSSELNVNALELDDSALYLCASSETRGQNTEAFFGQGTRLTVV.

This chain connects TRBV7-3 to TRBJ1-1; D perhaps matches TRBD1 (6 bases). The V end was cut by 5 bases, the J end by 0 bases, with 13 bases between. From germline, CDR1 is SGHTA and CDR2 FQGTGA. This CDR3 is built from 15 residues. CDR3 in DNA: TGTGCCAGCAGCCCAACCAGGGGTATGAACACTGAAGCTTTCTTT. Protein product: CASSPTRGMNTEAFF.

The chain links TRBV6-6 to TRBJ2-3; TRBD2 matches 9 bases. The germline gives CDR1 MNHNY, CDR2 SVGAGI (reference sequence). With 5 bases clipped from V and 2 bases from J, the junction kept 5 bases outside the gene matches. The CDR3 spans 15 residues. The CDR3 loop is CASSAGGTHTDTQYF. The CDR3 coding sequence is TGTGCCAGCAGTGCGGGGGGGACTCACACAGATACGCAGTATTTT.

In its sample, this clone was seen once. The chain employs TRBV5-4 and TRBJ2-2; TRBD2 matches at 11 bases. CDR3 size: 15 residues. V was pared by 4 bases and J by 4 bases, with 3 bases of the junction left unmatched. In germline, CDR1 is SGHNT, CDR2 YYREEE (reference sequence). CDR3 nucleotides: TGTGCCAGCAGCGCCGGGACTAGCGGCACCGGGGAGCTGTTTTTT. It encodes CASSAGTSGTGELFF.

The chain uses TRBV7-2 and TRBJ1-3; D perhaps matches TRBD1 (6 bases). CDR3 size: 16 residues. Germline V gene data show CDR1 as SGHTA and CDR2 as FQGNSA. The ends were cut back, 1 base at V and 2 bases at J, with 12 bases in the middle. CDR3 bases: TGTGCCAGCAGCTTAGGCCGACAGGTCGCTGGAAACACCATATATTTT. Protein product: CASSLGRQVAGNTIYF.

The chain couples TRBV6-2 or TRBV6-3 to TRBJ2-2; 12 bases are a match to TRBD2. CDR1 and CDR2 from the germline V gene are MNHEY and SVGEGT. V dropped 5 bases and J dropped 5; count of bases not matched to a gene: 9. This CDR3 is built from 17 residues. The CDR3 sequence: CASSTRLAGEFTGELFF. CDR3 DNA: TGTGCCAGCAGTACTCGACTAGCGGGAGAATTTACCGGGGAGCTGTTTTTT.

This clone has more than one count but fewer than ten. The V call is TRBV7-2, the J call TRBJ2-1; 7 nucleotides match TRBD2. The germline V gene encodes CDR1 SGHTA and CDR2 FQGNSA. V trimming: 4 bases; J trimming: 9 bases; junction bases outside the gene matches: 12. This CDR3 is 15 amino acids long. The CDR3 DNA reads TGTGCCAGCAGCTCCACCGGGGGAGGGTATAGTGAGCAGTTCTTC. This sequence encodes CASSSTGGGYSEQFF.

This clone was detected once. The CDR3 bases are TGCGCCAGCAGCCACGGACAGGGATCAGGCGGCTACACCTTC. It specifies CASSHGQGSGGYTF. V usage is TRBV4-1 and J usage is TRBJ1-2; 8 bases map to TRBD1. Trimming removed 3 bases from V and 8 bases from J; junction bases left unmatched: 8. The CDR3 contains 14 residues. CDR1 and CDR2 from the germline V gene are MGHRA and YSYEKL.

The chain joins TRBV12-3 or TRBV12-4 to TRBJ1-6; D remains ambiguous. V lost 8 bases and J 3 bases, leaving 8 bases between the germline ends. This CDR3 comprises 13 residues. The CDR3 nucleotides read TGTGCCAGCTGCCGGGACTATAATTCACCCCTCCACTTT. This sequence encodes CASCRDYNSPLHF.

V is TRBV10-3 and J is TRBJ1-1; D gene unclear. Between the trimmed V and J ends, which lost 10 bases and 0 bases, there was a span of 9 bases. The CDR3 consists of 12 residues. From germline, CDR1 is ENHRY and CDR2 SYGVKD. CDR3 loop: CATSGVNTEAFF. CDR3 in DNA: TGTGCCACGAGCGGGGTGAACACTGAAGCTTTCTTT.

This clone was detected a few times. The rearrangement joins TRBV6-1 to TRBJ2-7; possible D gene TRBD2, 5 bases. Trimming pared 2 bases from V and 1 base from J, leaving 9 bases between. The CDR3 has 14 residues. Germline V gene sequence: CDR1 MNHNS, CDR2 SASEGT. The CDR3 sequence is CASSEKGESYEQYV. CDR3 bases: TGTGCCAGCAGTGAAAAGGGAGAGTCCTACGAGCAGTACGTC.

The gene calls are TRBV15 and TRBJ2-5; TRBD2 aligns across 8 bases. J lost 4 bases, V lost 5 bases, and 12 bases had no gene match. CDR1 LNHNV and CDR2 YYDKDF come from the germline V gene (reference sequence). The CDR3 extends over 16 amino acids. The CDR3 sequence: CATSSPGPGGGETQYF. In DNA form, the CDR3 reads TGTGCCACCAGCTCGCCCGGGCCGGGAGGGGGAGAGACCCAGTACTTC.

This chain connects TRBV6-5 to TRBJ2-7, with 7 bases aligning to TRBD1. CDR1 MNHEY and CDR2 SVGAGI come from the germline V gene. After removal of 6 bases from V and 0 bases from J, the junction contained 5 bases not matched to a gene. The CDR3 is 14 residues long. The CDR3 nucleotides read TGTGCCAGCAGCCCGGACAGGCTCTCCTACGAGCAGTACTTC. This translates into CASSPDRLSYEQYF.

The chain uses TRBV30 and TRBJ2-3, with TRBD2 matching 10 bases. The CDR3 contains 14 residues. Trimming cost V 3 bases and J 4 bases; bases outside gene matches: 4. In germline, CDR1 is GTSNPN, CDR2 SVGIG (reference sequence). The CDR3 loop is CAWRAAGGSDTQYF. CDR3 nucleotides: TGTGCCTGGAGGGCAGCGGGAGGGTCAGATACGCAGTATTTT.

A single count supports this clone. This rearrangement joins TRBV6-6 to TRBJ2-7; 9 positions agree with TRBD1. Germline V gene lookup returns CDR1 MNHNY and CDR2 SVGAGI (reference sequence). CDR3 length: 14 amino acids. Unmatched junction bases numbered 10, after V lost 9 bases and J lost 4 bases. CDR3 sequence reads: CASSRADRGYEQYF. The DNA of the CDR3 is TGTGCCAGTTCTAGGGCGGACAGGGGTTACGAGCAGTACTTC.

V gene TRBV5-6 combines with J gene TRBJ1-1; 7 bases are a match to TRBD1. Unmatched junction bases numbered 1, after V lost 2 bases and J lost 6 bases. The CDR3 has 12 residues. CDR1 SGHDT and CDR2 YYEEEE come from the germline V gene. CDR3 protein: CASSFTGAEAFF. The CDR3, as DNA: TGTGCCAGCAGCTTTACAGGGGCTGAAGCTTTCTTT.

The gene calls are TRBV3-1 (or the pseudogene TRBV3-2) and TRBJ2-2, with a tentative D call TRBD2 (6 bases). The CDR3 consists of 13 residues. Looked up from germline, CDR1 is LGHDT and CDR2 is YNNKEL (reference sequence). V was pared by 3 bases and J by 4 bases, with 6 bases between. The CDR3 DNA sequence: TGTGCCAGCAGCCACGGGGGCACCGGGGAGCTGTTTTTT. Its protein is CASSHGGTGELFF.

The chain employs TRBV3-1 (or the pseudogene TRBV3-2) and TRBJ1-2; 8 nucleotides line up with TRBD1. With V trimmed by 4 bases and J by 2 bases, 6 bases remained unmatched. This CDR3 is 15 amino acids long. Germline CDR1 LGHDT, CDR2 YNNKEL (reference sequence). CDR3 sequence reads: CASSREDRGNYGYTF. CDR3 bases: TGTGCCAGCAGCCGAGAAGACAGGGGAAACTATGGCTACACCTTC.

The chain carries TRBV6-5 and TRBJ2-7; weak D call: TRBD1 (5 bases). Germline V gene sequence: CDR1 MNHEY, CDR2 SVGAGI. V lost 5 bases, J lost 3 bases, and 8 bases lay in between. This CDR3 has 12 amino acids. The CDR3 protein is CASSRTIYEQYV. CDR3 nucleotide sequence: TGTGCCAGCAGTAGGACAATCTACGAGCAGTACGTC.

The chain joins TRBV19 to TRBJ1-2, with 10 bases fitting TRBD1. The germline gives CDR1 LNHDA, CDR2 SQIVND (reference sequence). This CDR3 contains 14 residues. Trimming took 6 bases from V and 3 from J; bases not matched to a gene: 4. This chain's CDR3 is CASRRDRGDYGYTF. For the CDR3, the DNA is TGTGCCAGTAGGCGGGACAGGGGAGACTATGGCTACACCTTC.

This clone occurred once. This chain joins TRBV15 and TRBJ2-1; the match to TRBD2 covers 12 bases. Trimming at V came to 6 bases and at J to 12 bases, leaving 6 bases not matched to a gene. The CDR3 is 13 amino acids. The germline gives CDR1 LNHNV, CDR2 YYDKDF (reference sequence). This CDR3 is CATSPASGRGQFF. CDR3 nucleotide sequence: TGTGCCACCAGTCCAGCTAGCGGGAGGGGGCAGTTCTTC.